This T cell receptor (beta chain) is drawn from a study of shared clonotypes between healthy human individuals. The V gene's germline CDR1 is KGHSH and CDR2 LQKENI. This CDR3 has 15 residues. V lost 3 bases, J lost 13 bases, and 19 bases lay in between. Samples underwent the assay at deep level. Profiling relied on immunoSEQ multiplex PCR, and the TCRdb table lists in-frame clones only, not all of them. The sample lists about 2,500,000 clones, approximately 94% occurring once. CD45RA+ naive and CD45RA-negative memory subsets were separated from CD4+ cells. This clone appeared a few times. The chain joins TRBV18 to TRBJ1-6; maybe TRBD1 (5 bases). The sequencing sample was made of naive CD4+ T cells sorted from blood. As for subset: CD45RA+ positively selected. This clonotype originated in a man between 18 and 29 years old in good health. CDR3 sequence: CASSPRTGENGPLHF. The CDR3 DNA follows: TGTGCCAGCTCACCGCGGACGGGGGAAAATGGGCCCCTCCACTTT. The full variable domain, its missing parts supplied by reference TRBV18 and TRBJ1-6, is NAGVMQNPRHLVRRRGQEARLRCSPMKGHSHVYWYRQLPEEGLKFMVYLQKENIIDESGMPKERFSAEFPKEGPSILRIQQVVRGDSAAYFCASSPRTGENGPLHFGNGTRLTVT.